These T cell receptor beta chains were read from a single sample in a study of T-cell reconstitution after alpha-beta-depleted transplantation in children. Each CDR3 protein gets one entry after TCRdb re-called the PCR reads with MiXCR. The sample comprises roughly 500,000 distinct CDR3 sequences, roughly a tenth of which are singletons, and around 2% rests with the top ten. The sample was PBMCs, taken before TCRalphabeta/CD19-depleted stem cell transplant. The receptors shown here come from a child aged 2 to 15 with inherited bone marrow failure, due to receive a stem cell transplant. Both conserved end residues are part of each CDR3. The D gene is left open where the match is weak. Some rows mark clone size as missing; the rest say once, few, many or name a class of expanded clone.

CDR3 protein: CSVVVVGMEDTQYF; CDR3 DNA: TGCAGCGTTGTTGTTGTGGGAATGGAAGATACGCAGTATTTT; clone size: many; J gene: TRBJ2-3; D gene: .; V gene: TRBV29-1
CDR3 protein: CASSLSAGGRDEQFF; CDR3 DNA: TGCGCCAGCAGCTTGAGCGCGGGAGGGAGGGATGAGCAGTTCTTC; clone size: few; J gene: TRBJ2-1; D gene: TRBD2; V gene: TRBV5-1
CDR3 protein: CASSQEGGAHTEAFF; CDR3 DNA: TGCGCCAGCAGCCAGGAAGGGGGCGCGCACACTGAAGCTTTCTTT; clone size: many; J gene: TRBJ1-1; D gene: TRBD1; V gene: TRBV4-3
CDR3 protein: CATGVGTQYF; CDR3 DNA: TGTGCCACCGGGGTTGGGACCCAGTACTTC; clone size: many; J gene: TRBJ2-5; D gene: .; V gene: TRBV15
CDR3 protein: CASSPLGGANTEAFF; CDR3 DNA: TGTGCCAGCAGTCCCCTGGGGGGAGCGAACACTGAAGCTTTCTTT; clone size: many; J gene: TRBJ1-1; D gene: .; V gene: TRBV28
CDR3 protein: CASSLSAGAYNSPLHF; CDR3 DNA: TGTGCCAGCAGTTTATCGGCCGGGGCTTATAATTCACCCCTCCACTTT; clone size: many; J gene: TRBJ1-6; D gene: .; V gene: TRBV27
CDR3 protein: CSARVPNTGELFF; CDR3 DNA: TGCAGTGCTAGAGTGCCTAACACCGGGGAGCTGTTTTTT; clone size: many; J gene: TRBJ2-2; D gene: .; V gene: TRBV20-1
CDR3 protein: CASSYTGVNQPQHF; CDR3 DNA: TGTGCCAGCAGTTATACAGGGGTGAATCAGCCCCAGCATTTT; clone size: .; J gene: TRBJ1-5; D gene: TRBD1; V gene: TRBV5-6
CDR3 protein: CASRERTNTEAFF; CDR3 DNA: TGTGCCAGCCGGGAGAGGACTAACACTGAAGCTTTCTTT; clone size: many; J gene: TRBJ1-1; D gene: .; V gene: TRBV28
CDR3 protein: CASSMRTGFYGYTF; CDR3 DNA: TGTGCCAGTAGTATGAGGACAGGGTTCTATGGCTACACCTTC; clone size: .; J gene: TRBJ1-2; D gene: TRBD1; V gene: TRBV19
CDR3 protein: CASSSTSGGPYEQYF; CDR3 DNA: TGTGCCAGCAGCTCGACCTCTGGGGGGCCCTACGAGCAGTACTTC; clone size: many; J gene: TRBJ2-7; D gene: .; V gene: TRBV7-9
CDR3 protein: CSASRATSSYEQYF; CDR3 DNA: TGCAGTGCTTCAAGAGCTACTAGCTCCTACGAGCAGTACTTC; clone size: few; J gene: TRBJ2-7; D gene: .; V gene: TRBV20-1
CDR3 protein: CSAKAGSNTGELFF; CDR3 DNA: TGCAGTGCTAAGGCGGGATCGAACACCGGGGAGCTGTTTTTT; clone size: .; J gene: TRBJ2-2; D gene: .; V gene: TRBV20-1
CDR3 protein: CASSPLNRLDSGANVLTF; CDR3 DNA: TGTGCCAGCAGCCCTCTTAATAGATTGGACTCTGGGGCCAACGTCCTGACTTTC; clone size: few; J gene: TRBJ2-6; D gene: .; V gene: TRBV11-2
CDR3 protein: CASKLAGHTGELFF; CDR3 DNA: TGTGCCAGCAAACTAGCGGGACATACCGGGGAGCTGTTTTTT; clone size: many; J gene: TRBJ2-2; D gene: TRBD2; V gene: TRBV7-7
CDR3 protein: CASSYVQNTEAFF; CDR3 DNA: TGTGCCAGCAGTTACGTACAGAACACTGAAGCTTTCTTT; clone size: .; J gene: TRBJ1-1; D gene: .; V gene: TRBV6-2/TRBV6-3
CDR3 protein: CASSPQPSTDTQYF; CDR3 DNA: TGTGCCAGCAGTCCTCAGCCTAGCACAGATACGCAGTATTTT; clone size: many; J gene: TRBJ2-3; D gene: .; V gene: TRBV28
CDR3 protein: CAISDFQGATRELFF; CDR3 DNA: TGTGCCATCAGTGATTTTCAGGGGGCAACCAGGGAGCTGTTTTTT; clone size: .; J gene: TRBJ2-2; D gene: TRBD1; V gene: TRBV10-3
CDR3 protein: CASSFGGTGVQETQYF; CDR3 DNA: TGCGCCAGCAGCTTCGGGGGGACAGGGGTCCAAGAGACCCAGTACTTC; clone size: .; J gene: TRBJ2-5; D gene: TRBD1; V gene: TRBV5-1
CDR3 protein: CASSSLPQRRLGTDTQYF; CDR3 DNA: TGTGCCAGCAGCTCCCTCCCCCAACGGAGGCTGGGAACAGATACGCAGTATTTT; clone size: many; J gene: TRBJ2-3; D gene: .; V gene: TRBV7-2
CDR3 protein: CASSETRKETQYF; CDR3 DNA: TGTGCCAGCAGTGAGACAAGAAAAGAGACCCAGTACTTC; clone size: many; J gene: TRBJ2-5; D gene: .; V gene: TRBV12-3/TRBV12-4
CDR3 protein: CASSQWGGSTDTQYF; CDR3 DNA: TGTGCCAGCAGCCAATGGGGGGGGAGCACAGATACGCAGTATTTT; clone size: many; J gene: TRBJ2-3; D gene: TRBD2; V gene: TRBV4-2
CDR3 protein: CATGPTQETQYF; CDR3 DNA: TGTGCCACCGGGCCGACGCAAGAGACCCAGTACTTC; clone size: .; J gene: TRBJ2-5; D gene: .; V gene: TRBV24-1
CDR3 protein: CASSPRLAGKETQYF; CDR3 DNA: TGTGCCAGCAGCCCCCGACTAGCGGGTAAAGAGACCCAGTACTTC; clone size: many; J gene: TRBJ2-5; D gene: TRBD2; V gene: TRBV7-2
CDR3 protein: CASTRLAVSEQFF; CDR3 DNA: TGTGCCAGCACTAGACTAGCCGTTAGTGAGCAGTTCTTC; clone size: many; J gene: TRBJ2-1; D gene: TRBD2; V gene: TRBV5-8
CDR3 protein: CASSLGRDNSYEQYF; CDR3 DNA: TGTGCCAGCAGCTTGGGCAGGGACAATTCCTACGAGCAGTACTTC; clone size: .; J gene: TRBJ2-7; D gene: .; V gene: TRBV5-4
CDR3 protein: CATSRSFGGRGNEKLFF; CDR3 DNA: TGTGCCACCAGCAGATCATTTGGAGGCAGGGGAAATGAAAAACTGTTTTTT; clone size: few; J gene: TRBJ1-4; D gene: .; V gene: TRBV15
CDR3 protein: CATSRDNPDEQYF; CDR3 DNA: TGTGCCACCAGCAGAGATAACCCCGACGAGCAGTACTTC; clone size: few; J gene: TRBJ2-7; D gene: .; V gene: TRBV15
CDR3 protein: CASSFGPGTVDYEQYF; CDR3 DNA: .; clone size: .; J gene: TRBJ2-7; D gene: .; V gene: TRBV28
CDR3 protein: CASSFTPQSGGSYNEQFF; CDR3 DNA: TGTGCCAGCAGTTTCACCCCTCAGTCGGGGGGCTCCTACAATGAGCAGTTCTTC; clone size: few; J gene: TRBJ2-1; D gene: TRBD2; V gene: TRBV12-3/TRBV12-4
CDR3 protein: CASQQKLGPYGYTF; CDR3 DNA: TGTGCCAGTCAACAAAAGTTGGGACCCTATGGCTACACCTTC; clone size: .; J gene: TRBJ1-2; D gene: .; V gene: TRBV19
CDR3 protein: CAISESWGETEAFF; CDR3 DNA: TGTGCCATCAGTGAGTCATGGGGGGAAACTGAAGCTTTCTTT; clone size: many; J gene: TRBJ1-1; D gene: .; V gene: TRBV10-3
CDR3 protein: CASSPRESSTDTQYF; CDR3 DNA: TGTGCCAGCAGCCCCCGGGAAAGTAGCACAGATACGCAGTATTTT; clone size: many; J gene: TRBJ2-3; D gene: .; V gene: TRBV4-2
CDR3 protein: CSATKGAPRYEQYF; CDR3 DNA: TGCAGTGCTACTAAGGGGGCCCCTCGCTACGAGCAGTACTTC; clone size: many; J gene: TRBJ2-7; D gene: TRBD1; V gene: TRBV20-1
CDR3 protein: CASSPGHSSSYNEQFF; CDR3 DNA: TGTGCCAGCAGCCCGGGACACTCGAGCTCCTACAATGAGCAGTTCTTC; clone size: many; J gene: TRBJ2-1; D gene: .; V gene: TRBV7-9
CDR3 protein: CASSVFSGSSYEQYF; CDR3 DNA: TGTGCCAGCAGCGTCTTTAGCGGGAGTTCCTACGAGCAGTACTTC; clone size: many; J gene: TRBJ2-7; D gene: TRBD2; V gene: TRBV7-2
CDR3 protein: CASSQDEGVGGEAFF; CDR3 DNA: TGCGCCAGCAGCCAAGATGAGGGGGTAGGCGGTGAAGCTTTCTTT; clone size: many; J gene: TRBJ1-1; D gene: .; V gene: TRBV4-3
CDR3 protein: CASSLPSGSRNEQFF; CDR3 DNA: TGTGCCAGCAGCTTGCCTAGCGGGAGTCGGAATGAGCAGTTCTTC; clone size: .; J gene: TRBJ2-1; D gene: TRBD2; V gene: TRBV5-4
CDR3 protein: CATSDRSMGHRTDTQYF; CDR3 DNA: TGTGCCACCAGTGATCGTAGCATGGGACACCGCACAGATACGCAGTATTTT; clone size: many; J gene: TRBJ2-3; D gene: .; V gene: TRBV24-1
CDR3 protein: CSAGHRLAGTTGELFF; CDR3 DNA: TGCAGTGCCGGCCACCGACTAGCGGGGACCACCGGGGAGCTGTTTTTT; clone size: .; J gene: TRBJ2-2; D gene: TRBD2; V gene: TRBV20-1
CDR3 protein: CASRKLLSGRDYEQYF; CDR3 DNA: TGTGCCAGCAGGAAACTACTTAGCGGGCGGGACTACGAGCAGTACTTC; clone size: many; J gene: TRBJ2-7; D gene: TRBD2; V gene: TRBV28
CDR3 protein: CASSGGTNYGYTF; CDR3 DNA: TGTGCCAGCAGCGGAGGGACAAACTATGGCTACACCTTC; clone size: many; J gene: TRBJ1-2; D gene: .; V gene: TRBV7-8
CDR3 protein: CASSPGQGAYRGTGELFF; CDR3 DNA: TGTGCCAGCAGTCCGGGACAGGGGGCTTATCGGGGCACCGGGGAGCTGTTTTTT; clone size: many; J gene: TRBJ2-2; D gene: TRBD1; V gene: TRBV27
CDR3 protein: CASSTSGLAGVIRREQFF; CDR3 DNA: TGTGCCAGTAGTACCAGCGGACTAGCGGGAGTAATTCGCCGTGAGCAGTTCTTC; clone size: .; J gene: TRBJ2-1; D gene: TRBD2; V gene: TRBV19
CDR3 protein: CASSPLWQETQYF; CDR3 DNA: TGCGCCAGCAGCCCCCTCTGGCAAGAGACCCAGTACTTC; clone size: many; J gene: TRBJ2-5; D gene: .; V gene: TRBV5-1
CDR3 protein: CASSEGQGTGIQYF; CDR3 DNA: TGTGCCAGCAGTGAAGGACAGGGGACGGGCATTCAGTACTTC; clone size: .; J gene: TRBJ2-4; D gene: TRBD1; V gene: TRBV2
CDR3 protein: CASSMGASGANEQFF; CDR3 DNA: TGTGCCAGTAGTATGGGGGCTTCAGGGGCCAATGAGCAGTTCTTC; clone size: many; J gene: TRBJ2-1; D gene: .; V gene: TRBV19
CDR3 protein: CASSPVGFSLETQYF; CDR3 DNA: TGTGCCAGCAGTCCTGTGGGGTTCTCTCTTGAGACCCAGTACTTC; clone size: many; J gene: TRBJ2-5; D gene: .; V gene: TRBV27
CDR3 protein: CASSLGRAGNEKLFF; CDR3 DNA: TGTGCCAGCAGCTTAGGGCGTGCGGGGAATGAAAAACTGTTTTTT; clone size: many; J gene: TRBJ1-4; D gene: .; V gene: TRBV7-2
CDR3 protein: CASSLRAGNTGELFF; CDR3 DNA: TGTGCCAGTAGTCTGCGAGCGGGGAACACCGGGGAGCTGTTTTTT; clone size: .; J gene: TRBJ2-2; D gene: .; V gene: TRBV19
CDR3 protein: CASSLLRLNGGTGELFF; CDR3 DNA: TGTGCCAGCAGCTTACTTAGACTGAACGGGGGCACCGGGGAGCTGTTTTTT; clone size: many; J gene: TRBJ2-2; D gene: .; V gene: TRBV7-9
CDR3 protein: CASSQAAREWIDTQYF; CDR3 DNA: TGTGCCAGCAGCCAAGCGGCGCGGGAGTGGATTGATACGCAGTATTTT; clone size: many; J gene: TRBJ2-3; D gene: TRBD2; V gene: TRBV4-2
CDR3 protein: CASLTVGDTQYF; CDR3 DNA: TGTGCCAGCCTGACGGTCGGAGATACGCAGTATTTT; clone size: many; J gene: TRBJ2-3; D gene: .; V gene: TRBV6-2/TRBV6-3
CDR3 protein: CASSQDAAVRLWGELFF; CDR3 DNA: TGCGCCAGCAGCCAAGATGCAGCGGTCCGCTTGTGGGGGGAGCTGTTTTTT; clone size: .; J gene: TRBJ2-2; D gene: .; V gene: TRBV4-3
CDR3 protein: CASSPLAVDPYEQYF; CDR3 DNA: TGCGCCAGCAGCCCCCTTGCGGTCGACCCCTACGAGCAGTACTTC; clone size: many; J gene: TRBJ2-7; D gene: .; V gene: TRBV5-1
CDR3 protein: CSGKTGLYNEQFF; CDR3 DNA: TGCAGCGGGAAGACTGGCCTCTACAATGAGCAGTTCTTC; clone size: many; J gene: TRBJ2-1; D gene: .; V gene: TRBV29-1
CDR3 protein: CASRLEGGLHTGELFF; CDR3 DNA: TGCGCCAGCAGATTGGAAGGCGGGTTACACACCGGGGAGCTGTTTTTT; clone size: many; J gene: TRBJ2-2; D gene: .; V gene: TRBV4-3
CDR3 protein: CASSPGHATNYGYTF; CDR3 DNA: TGTGCCAGCAGCCCGGGACACGCTACAAACTATGGCTACACCTTC; clone size: many; J gene: TRBJ1-2; D gene: .; V gene: TRBV7-2
CDR3 protein: CASSSPTGGNSPLHF; CDR3 DNA: TGTGCCAGCAGCTCCCCAACCGGGGGTAATTCACCCCTCCACTTT; clone size: few; J gene: TRBJ1-6; D gene: .; V gene: TRBV7-2